Below, 23 T cell receptor beta chains from the same sample are listed, as sequenced in a study of shared clonotypes between healthy human individuals. The method was immunoSEQ multiplex PCR; TCRdb's version includes in-frame clones alone and lacks a portion of them. The table includes about 2.4 million clones, about 92% detected once. The sequencing input was naive CD4+ T cells sorted from blood. Sample subset: CD45RA+ positively selected. The receptors originated from a man between 18 and 29 years old in good health.

This chain connects TRBV5-5 to TRBJ1-2; 10 positions agree with TRBD1. V shed 1 base and J 7 bases; nucleotides not matched to a gene: 13. The CDR3 is made up of 17 amino acids. Germline CDR1 SGHKS, CDR2 YYEKEE (reference sequence). CDR3 loop: CASSLPTLGTGVSGYTF. The CDR3, as DNA: TGTGCCAGCAGCTTGCCAACGCTTGGGACAGGGGTATCTGGCTACACCTTC.

The chain carries TRBV7-6 and TRBJ1-5; 9 bases are a match to TRBD1. V lost 4 bases, J lost 6 bases, and 4 bases stayed unmatched. Germline values: CDR1 SGHVS, CDR2 FNYEAQ. This CDR3 region has 14 residues. The CDR3 bases are TGTGCCAGCAGCTCGGGACAGGGTAGTCAGCCCCAGCATTTT. Translating gives CASSSGQGSQPQHF.

This clone was recorded once. The chain recombines TRBV18 with TRBJ2-7; D uncertain. The germline V and J ends were trimmed by 7 bases and 0 bases, with 13 bases remaining between them. Germline CDR1 KGHSH, CDR2 LQKENI. The CDR3 length is 14 residues. CDR3 residues: CASFADRSSYEQYF. The CDR3 nucleotides read TGTGCCAGCTTCGCCGACCGGTCCTCCTACGAGCAGTACTTC.

The chain links TRBV6-6 to TRBJ1-2, with a weak D call TRBD1 (6 bases). Trimming left V 4 bases short and J 3 bases short, with 12 bases between. CDR1 is MNHNY, CDR2 SVGAGI, per germline (reference sequence). This CDR3 comprises 14 residues. This CDR3 is CASSFGAGDYGYTF. CDR3 coding DNA: TGTGCCAGCAGTTTTGGGGCAGGGGACTATGGCTACACCTTC.

This clone was counted between two and nine times. This chain connects TRBV19 to TRBJ2-7; D is unclear. Germline CDR1 is LNHDA and CDR2 is SQIVND (reference sequence). Trimming pared 10 bases from V and 1 base from J, leaving 17 bases between. The CDR3 runs 14 residues. CDR3 region: CATQGSHVSYEQYF. The CDR3 coding sequence is TGTGCCACTCAAGGTAGCCACGTTTCCTACGAGCAGTACTTC.

This clone was seen only a few times. The genes are TRBV6-1 and TRBJ1-2; D gene uncertain. In germline, CDR1 is MNHNS, CDR2 SASEGT. The CDR3 runs to 12 residues. V gave up 3 bases and J gave up 4 bases, with 6 bases separating them. The CDR3: CASSELFYGYTF. CDR3 DNA: TGTGCCAGCAGTGAGCTCTTCTATGGCTACACCTTC.

The chain recombines TRBV19 with TRBJ2-7; the D gene could be TRBD1 or TRBD2 (6 bases each). The CDR3 contains 15 residues. Germline-derived CDR1 and CDR2 are LNHDA and SQIVND (reference sequence). V lost 8 bases and J 5 bases, leaving 22 bases between the germline ends. For the CDR3, the DNA is TGTGCCAGTTCCCCGGGGGTTGTGCAGGGGAACGAGCAGTACTTC. It encodes CASSPGVVQGNEQYF.

The table lists this clone with a count of one. The genes are TRBV7-3 and TRBJ2-2; possible D gene TRBD1, 7 bases. Trimming took 7 bases from V and 5 from J, leaving 14 bases between them. CDR3 length equals 14 residues. Germline lookup yields CDR1 SGHTA and CDR2 FQGTGA. CDR3 protein: CASKEGAVTGELFF. For the CDR3, the DNA is TGTGCCAGCAAGGAGGGGGCGGTGACCGGGGAGCTGTTTTTT.

The chain couples TRBV19 to TRBJ1-1; 9 nucleotides match TRBD1. CDR3 length: 14 residues. Germline trimming cut 8 bases from V and 3 bases from J; bases unmatched to any gene: 7. CDR1 is LNHDA, CDR2 SQIVND, per germline (reference sequence). CDR3 amino acids: CASSWTGVDTEAFF. The DNA of the CDR3 is TGTGCCAGTTCTTGGACAGGGGTCGACACTGAAGCTTTCTTT.

The chain carries TRBV5-6 and TRBJ1-2, with TRBD1 matching 8 bases. The CDR3 spans 13 residues. With 2 bases clipped from V and 8 bases from J, the junction kept 5 bases outside the gene matches. Germline V CDR1 and CDR2: SGHDT, YYEEEE. The CDR3 DNA reads as TGTGCCAGCAGCTTTAGGACAGGGTTGGGCTACACCTTC. Encoded protein: CASSFRTGLGYTF.

The rearrangement uses TRBV18 and TRBJ1-1; TRBD1 aligns across 10 bases. The CDR3 sequence is 15 residues long. The germline gives CDR1 KGHSH, CDR2 LQKENI. V gave up 4 bases and J gave up 4 bases; unmatched junction bases: 6. Written as DNA, the CDR3 is TGTGCCAGCTCACAACCGGGACAGGGGACCACTGAAGCTTTCTTT. It codes for CASSQPGQGTTEAFF.

Of note for this clone: Within the sample, other DNA sequences also encode this same CDR3. The gene calls are TRBV10-1 and TRBJ2-6; the D call may be TRBD1 or TRBD2 (5 bases each). CDR3 length: 15 residues. V dropped 0 bases and J dropped 2 bases, with 5 bases sitting between them. CDR1 and CDR2 from the germline V gene are WNHNN and SYGVQD (reference sequence). This chain's CDR3 is CASSESGAGANVLTF. For the CDR3, the DNA is TGCGCCAGCAGTGAGTCGGGGGCTGGGGCCAACGTCCTGACTTTC.

V and J are TRBV2 and TRBJ2-7, with 9 bases matching TRBD1. With 6 bases clipped from V and 3 bases from J, the junction kept 18 bases outside the gene matches. The CDR3 has 18 residues. CDR1 is SNHLY and CDR2 is FYNNEI in the germline V gene. CDR3 coding DNA: TGTGCCAGCAGCTACGAAAGGCTTGACAGGGGGGCTTACTACGAGCAGTACTTC. Its translation is CASSYERLDRGAYYEQYF.

The chain has TRBV5-4 and TRBJ2-5, with a weak D call TRBD1 (5 bases). Germline values: CDR1 SGHNT, CDR2 YYREEE (reference sequence). The CDR3 sequence is 16 residues long. V shed 4 bases and J shed 5 bases, with 21 bases lying between them. CDR3 nucleotides: TGTGCCAGCAGCCTCAGGGAAGGATCGGTGGGGGAGACCCAGTACTTC. This gives the protein CASSLREGSVGETQYF.

This chain uses TRBV18 with TRBJ2-1; 7 nucleotides agree with TRBD1. The junction had 6 bases not matched to a gene; V was cut back by 3 bases and J by 1 base. Germline lookup yields CDR1 KGHSH and CDR2 LQKENI. The CDR3 runs 16 residues. CDR3: CASSPRRQGSYNEQFF. Written as DNA, the CDR3 is TGTGCCAGCTCACCGAGGAGACAGGGTTCCTACAATGAGCAGTTCTTC.

This clone is a singleton in its sample. J is TRBJ2-4 and V is TRBV7-2; the D gene is possibly TRBD1 (5 bases). V was trimmed by 3 bases and J by 4 bases, leaving 10 bases between them. Germline CDR1 SGHTA, CDR2 FQGNSA. This CDR3 comprises 14 residues. The DNA of the CDR3 is TGTGCCAGCAGCTTCTCCAGGGCTAAAAACATTCAGTACTTC. Translating gives CASSFSRAKNIQYF. Supplemented by reference TRBV7-2 and TRBJ2-4, the full variable domain reads GAGVSQSPSNKVTEKGKDVELRCDPISGHTALYWYRQSLGQGLEFLIYFQGNSAPDKSGLPSDRFSAERTGGSVSTLTIQRTQQEDSAVYLCASSFSRAKNIQYFGAGTRLSVL.

The rearrangement links TRBV6-5 to TRBJ1-1; D is uncertain. Trimming pared 2 bases from V and 2 bases from J, leaving 12 bases between. This CDR3 contains 15 residues. In germline, CDR1 is MNHEY, CDR2 SVGAGI. CDR3 region: CASSYAGRGNTEAFF. The CDR3 DNA is TGTGCCAGCAGTTACGCCGGCCGGGGAAACACTGAAGCTTTCTTT.

This chain links TRBV27 with TRBJ2-1; D may be TRBD2 (7 bases). Trimming pared 1 base from V and 2 bases from J, leaving 15 bases between. The germline V gene has CDR1 MNHEY and CDR2 SMNVEV (reference sequence). CDR3 length equals 17 residues. CDR3: CASSLWGAGVAYNEQFF. As DNA, the CDR3 is TGTGCCAGCAGTTTATGGGGGGCGGGAGTGGCCTACAATGAGCAGTTCTTC.

This clone appeared a single time. V and J are TRBV27 and TRBJ2-3, with 14 bases lining up with TRBD2. Trimming at V came to 5 bases and at J to 8 bases, leaving 6 bases not matched to a gene. The CDR3 loop spans 15 amino acids. CDR1 is MNHEY, CDR2 SMNVEV, per germline (reference sequence). CDR3 region: CASSPGTSGSSTQYF. In nucleotides, the CDR3 is TGTGCCAGCAGTCCCGGGACTAGCGGGAGTAGTACGCAGTATTTT.

The chain has TRBV2 and TRBJ1-6; no clear D. Per the germline V gene, CDR1 is SNHLY and CDR2 is FYNNEI. The CDR3 runs 15 residues. V shed 7 bases and J shed 7 bases, with 17 bases lying between them. The CDR3 loop reads CASNPFGTENSPLHF. CDR3 DNA: TGTGCCAGCAATCCTTTCGGTACCGAAAATTCACCCCTCCACTTT.

The chain combines TRBV30 with TRBJ2-5, with TRBD2 matching over 15 bases. V shed 0 bases and J 5 bases; nucleotides not matched to a gene: 10. Germline assignment: CDR1 GTSNPN and CDR2 SVGIG (reference sequence). The CDR3 totals 18 residues. This CDR3 is CAWSVSRTSGGAGETQYF. The CDR3 DNA sequence: TGTGCCTGGAGTGTCAGCCGGACTAGCGGGGGGGCGGGTGAGACCCAGTACTTC.

This clone was counted a single time. The gene calls are TRBV19 and TRBJ1-2; D gene ambiguous. The CDR3 consists of 13 residues. Germline assignment: CDR1 LNHDA and CDR2 SQIVND (reference sequence). V was shortened by 0 bases and J by 4 bases, with 6 bases between the two germline ends. This CDR3 reads CASSIDRTYGYTF. In DNA, the CDR3 is TGTGCCAGTAGTATAGACAGGACCTATGGCTACACCTTC.

The sample holds one count of this clone. Other DNA sequences in this sample translate to the same CDR3. V and J are TRBV19 and TRBJ1-3; D is undetermined. Germline loops: CDR1 LNHDA, CDR2 SQIVND (reference sequence). Trimming removed 6 bases from V and 0 bases from J, with 6 bases in between. The CDR3 totals 13 residues. CDR3 in DNA: TGTGCCAGTAGAGTGAGCTCTGGAAACACCATATATTTT. Residues: CASRVSSGNTIYF. The full variable domain, in which reference TRBV19 and TRBJ1-3 provide the parts outside the CDR3, is DGGITQSPKYLFRKEGQNVTLSCEQNLNHDAMYWYRQDPGQGLRLIYYSQIVNDFQKGDIAEGYSVSREKKESFPLTVTSAQKNPTAFYLCASRVSSGNTIYFGEGSWLTVV.